Listed here are 21 T cell receptor beta chains from one sample, sequenced in a study of cytomegalovirus exposure and HLA in healthy donors. The PCR employed 60 Vbeta primers together with 13 Jbeta primers. Here immunoSEQ multiplex PCR was the method, and the copy in TCRdb shows in-frame clones only, minus some. The table records approximately 170,000 clones, about 77% of them present only once. Input material: PBMCs. These receptors all come from a man younger than 45 in good health and CMV-seropositive.

This clone was seen a handful of times. The chain employs TRBV7-2 and TRBJ2-2; 11 bases match TRBD2. Germline V gene sequence: CDR1 SGHTA, CDR2 FQGNSA. The ends lost 8 bases at V and 5 bases at J; junction bases unmatched: 4. The CDR3 has 14 amino acids. Written as DNA, the CDR3 is TGTGCCAGCCGCCGACTAGCGGGAACCGGGGAGCTGTTTTTT. This codes for CASRRLAGTGELFF. Drawing the rest from reference TRBV7-2 and TRBJ2-2, the complete variable domain is GAGVSQSPSNKVTEKGKDVELRCDPISGHTALYWYRQSLGQGLEFLIYFQGNSAPDKSGLPSDRFSAERTGGSVSTLTIQRTQQEDSAVYLCASRRLAGTGELFFGEGSRLTVL.

The chain recombines TRBV20-1 with TRBJ1-2; D is undetermined. Germline lookup yields CDR1 DFQATT and CDR2 SNEGSKA (reference sequence). V was trimmed by 7 bases and J by 3 bases, leaving 9 bases between them. This CDR3 contains 11 residues. The chain's CDR3 is CSGQIDYGYTF. In nucleotides, the CDR3 is TGCAGTGGTCAAATTGACTATGGCTACACCTTC.

The chain carries TRBV9 and TRBJ2-1; 8 bases agree with TRBD2. Germline V lookup: CDR1 SGDLS, CDR2 YYNGEE. Trimming removed 0 bases from V and 3 bases from J; junction bases left unmatched: 20. CDR3 length equals 21 residues. CDR3 residues: CASSVDLGGGTRDLIYNEQFF. Written as DNA, the CDR3 is TGTGCCAGCAGCGTAGACTTAGGGGGGGGGACTAGAGACCTGATCTACAATGAGCAGTTCTTC.

The gene calls are TRBV7-3 and TRBJ2-3, with a tentative D call TRBD2 (5 bases). Trimming shortened V by 3 bases and J by 2 bases, and 6 bases separated the two germline ends. From germline, CDR1 is SGHTA and CDR2 FQGTGA. This CDR3 spans 13 amino acids. CDR3 sequence: CASSFDYTDTQYF. CDR3 in DNA: TGTGCCAGCAGCTTCGACTACACAGATACGCAGTATTTT.

This chain joins TRBV25-1 and TRBJ1-5; TRBD1 might be the D (5 bases). Trimming pared 4 bases from V and 5 bases from J, leaving 12 bases between. Germline-derived CDR1 and CDR2 are MGHDK and SYGVNS. This CDR3 has 14 amino acids. Written as DNA, the CDR3 is TGTGCCAGCAGTGTAGAGGGGAGGGATCAGCCCCAGCATTTT. The encoded protein is CASSVEGRDQPQHF.

In nucleotides, the CDR3 is TGTGCCAGTAGCCGGTATAGCGGGGCTAGCACAGATACGCAGTATTTT. It specifies CASSRYSGASTDTQYF. J is TRBJ2-3 and V is TRBV19; 8 bases are shared with TRBD2. Germline lookup yields CDR1 LNHDA and CDR2 SQIVND (reference sequence). CDR3 size: 16 residues. The trim removed 6 bases at V and 0 bases at J, leaving 8 bases unmatched.

There are a few counts of this clone. This rearrangement joins TRBV28 to TRBJ2-3; 16 nucleotides align to TRBD2. CDR1 is MDHEN and CDR2 is SYDVKM in the germline V gene. The junction had 3 bases not matched to a gene; V was cut back by 3 bases and J by 0 bases. The CDR3 covers 18 residues. The DNA for the CDR3 is TGTGCCAGCAGTTTGGGACTAGCGGGAGGGCTAAGCACAGATACGCAGTATTTT. Translated, it gives CASSLGLAGGLSTDTQYF.

The V call is TRBV7-9, the J call TRBJ2-5, with D perhaps matching TRBD1 (6 bases). The V and J ends lost 0 bases and 4 bases respectively, with 12 bases between them. The germline V gene has CDR1 SEHNR and CDR2 FQNEAQ (reference sequence). This CDR3 spans 15 amino acids. The CDR3 is CASSLARGFRETQYF. CDR3 in DNA: TGTGCCAGCAGCTTAGCAAGGGGGTTTCGAGAGACCCAGTACTTC. The full variable domain, with the rest looked up from reference TRBV7-9 and TRBJ2-5, is DTGVSQNPRHKITKRGQNVTFRCDPISEHNRLYWYRQTLGQGPEFLTYFQNEAQLEKSRLLSDRFSAERPKGSFSTLEIQRTEQGDSAMYLCASSLARGFRETQYFGPGTRLLVL.

The chain is built from TRBV10-1 and TRBJ2-7; D is perhaps TRBD1 (6 bases). CDR1 and CDR2 from the germline V gene are WNHNN and SYGVQD (reference sequence). Trimming shortened V by 2 bases and J by 3 bases, and 14 bases separated the two germline ends. This CDR3 contains 15 residues. The CDR3 protein is CASSERTAPLYEQYF. In DNA form, the CDR3 reads TGCGCCAGCAGTGAGCGGACAGCCCCTCTCTACGAGCAGTACTTC.

V gene TRBV4-3 combines with J gene TRBJ1-2; 7 bases align to TRBD1. With V trimmed by 3 bases and J by 1 base, 5 bases remained unmatched. There are 15 residues in the CDR3. CDR1 LGHNA and CDR2 YSLEER come from the germline V gene. In DNA, the CDR3 is TGCGCCAGCAGCCAGAAGGGGGCTCTTAACTATGGCTACACCTTC. Translating gives CASSQKGALNYGYTF.

The V and J genes are TRBV6-4 and TRBJ2-1; 7 bases are a match to TRBD2. There are 15 residues in the CDR3. With V trimmed by 4 bases and J by 0 bases, 3 bases remained unmatched. Germline lookup yields CDR1 MRHNA and CDR2 SNTAGT. In DNA form, the CDR3 reads TGTGCCAGCAGTGGCAGCGGGAACTCCTACAATGAGCAGTTCTTC. It is translated as CASSGSGNSYNEQFF.

The rearrangement links TRBV5-1 to TRBJ2-1, with a weak D call TRBD1 (6 bases). Trimming took off 0 bases at V and 2 bases at J, with 15 bases between the two ends. This CDR3 comprises 17 residues. Germline V gene data show CDR1 as SGHRS and CDR2 as YFSETQ. The CDR3 spells CASSLGLQGSPYNEQFF. In nucleotides, the CDR3 is TGCGCCAGCAGCTTGGGGCTCCAGGGGTCCCCCTACAATGAGCAGTTCTTC.

The genes are TRBV27 and TRBJ1-2, with 8 bases lining up with TRBD1. Germline CDR1 MNHEY, CDR2 SMNVEV (reference sequence). The CDR3 contains 15 residues. With V trimmed by 5 bases and J by 4 bases, 9 bases remained unmatched. CDR3 DNA sequence: TGTGCCAGCAGTCCACAGGGGGTCCTAAGCTATGGCTACACCTTC. Translated: CASSPQGVLSYGYTF.

This chain links TRBV6-1 with TRBJ2-5; 7 positions agree with TRBD1. The end of the DNA fits TRBJ2-7 better, so the J call may be wrong. The CDR3 has 15 amino acids. Per the germline V gene, CDR1 is MNHNS and CDR2 is SASEGT. For the CDR3, the DNA is TGTGCCAGCAGCTACCTGACAGGGACCGGCTACGAGCAGTACTTC. It specifies CASSYLTGTGYEQYF.

The rearrangement joins TRBV4-3 to TRBJ1-6; D ambiguous. Looked up from germline, CDR1 is LGHNA and CDR2 is YSLEER. The CDR3 totals 15 residues. Trimming removed 1 base from V and 8 bases from J, with 12 bases in between. CDR3 sequence: CASSQAAVKDSPLHF. CDR3 nucleotide sequence: TGCGCCAGCAGCCAAGCGGCGGTGAAAGATTCACCCCTCCACTTT.

J is TRBJ2-7 and V is TRBV14; D is possibly TRBD1 (6 bases). CDR1 and CDR2 from the germline V gene are SGHDN and FVKESK. The CDR3 runs 16 residues. The ends were cut back, 4 bases at V and 2 bases at J, with 18 bases in the middle. In nucleotides, the CDR3 is TGTGCCAGCAGCCCCCTAGGATCAACAGGGACCTACGAGCAGTACTTC. Translation gives CASSPLGSTGTYEQYF.

V and J are TRBV27 and TRBJ2-1; 14 nucleotides match TRBD2. The CDR3 contains 15 residues. V was pared by 5 bases and J by 9 bases, with 6 bases of the junction left unmatched. Germline V gives CDR1 MNHEY, CDR2 SMNVEV (reference sequence). The CDR3: CASSPTSGGEVEQFF. CDR3 bases: TGTGCCAGCAGTCCGACTAGCGGGGGGGAGGTTGAGCAGTTCTTC.

This clone was picked up a small number of times. The chain's CDR3 is CASSVAGTGMGYTF. DNA of the CDR3: TGTGCCAGCAGCGTAGCTGGGACAGGGATGGGCTACACCTTC. This chain links TRBV9 with TRBJ1-2; 9 positions match TRBD1. The CDR3 totals 14 residues. CDR1 SGDLS and CDR2 YYNGEE come from the germline V gene. The V segment lost 0 bases and the J segment 8 bases; nucleotides outside the gene matches: 5.

The chain has TRBV30 and TRBJ1-6; TRBD1 is a possible D gene (5 bases). The CDR3 runs 14 residues. The V end lost 0 bases, the J end lost 6 bases, and 9 bases lay between the germline ends. Germline-derived CDR1 and CDR2 are GTSNPN and SVGIG (reference sequence). The CDR3 DNA sequence: TGTGCCTGGAGTGTAGGGGCGTTTAATTCACCCCTCCACTTT. Amino acid sequence: CAWSVGAFNSPLHF. Supplemented by reference TRBV30 and TRBJ1-6, the full variable domain reads SQTIHQWPATLVQPVGSPLSLECTVEGTSNPNLYWYRQAAGRGLQLLFYSVGIGQISSEVPQNLSASRPQDRQFILSSKKLLLSDSGFYLCAWSVGAFNSPLHFGNGTRLTVT.

The chain recombines TRBV28 with TRBJ1-5, with D tentatively TRBD1 (6 bases). The CDR3 consists of 14 residues. Per germline, CDR1 MDHEN and CDR2 SYDVKM. V dropped 4 bases and J dropped 7 bases, with 14 bases sitting between them. The DNA for the CDR3 is TGTGCCAGCAGTTCGACCACAGGGATGCAGCCCCAGCATTTT. It is translated as CASSSTTGMQPQHF.

This chain joins TRBV28 and TRBJ2-7, with 7 bases fitting TRBD1. J gave up 2 bases and V 5 bases, and 12 bases lay outside the gene matches. The germline V gene has CDR1 MDHEN and CDR2 SYDVKM. This CDR3 is 16 amino acids long. The DNA for the CDR3 is TGTGCCAGCAGTCCCTCAGGGGGACAGCCTGCCTACGAGCAGTACTTC. Protein: CASSPSGGQPAYEQYF.